This T cell receptor (beta chain) was sequenced for a study of blood T cell repertoires in COVID-19. On the study more broadly: There were acute and convalescent COVID-19 samples, and they came from the United States, Italy and Spain. T cells, B-cell-depleted T cells, or PBMCs supplied cDNA or gDNA.

Libraries were prepared by immunoSEQ multiplex PCR; TCRdb keeps only in-frame clonotypes and omits some of them. In the table there are 150,000 to 200,000 clones, roughly 83% of which are singletons. There are 13 residues in the CDR3. The germline CDR1 and CDR2 sequences are SGHTA and FQGNSA. Trimming pared 2 bases from V and 3 bases from J, leaving 7 bases between. It was during active infection that Seattle patients were enrolled and then longitudinally followed. This chain uses TRBV7-2 with TRBJ1-1; tentatively, D is TRBD1 (5 bases). Input material: peripheral blood. The receptor comes from a woman in her thirties or forties with COVID-19, enrolled during active disease. The CDR3 loop reads CASSLQGYTEAFF. In nucleotides, the CDR3 is TGTGCCAGCAGCTTACAGGGTTACACTGAAGCTTTCTTT.